One and the same sample provided the 32 T cell receptor beta chains below, sequenced in a study of blood T cell repertoires in COVID-19. Sequenced by immunoSEQ multiplex PCR; TCRdb stores in-frame clones only, minus some. This sample carries hundreds of thousands of clones, 92% of them seen once, and the ten largest clones take about 0.8%. The sequenced sample was peripheral blood. These receptors came from a man in his 60s with COVID-19, enrolled during active disease.

The chain joins TRBV10-3 to TRBJ1-1; no clear D gene. V lost 4 bases to trimming and J lost 2 bases, with 8 bases between them. The CDR3 contains 13 residues. CDR1 is ENHRY, CDR2 SYGVKD, per germline. CDR3 region: CAISGDLNTEAFF. The CDR3 DNA is TGTGCCATCAGTGGAGATCTAAACACTGAAGCTTTCTTT.

The chain carries TRBV18 and TRBJ2-7, with D perhaps TRBD1 (6 bases). Trimming cost V 5 bases and J 0 bases, with 11 bases left between them. The germline V gene encodes CDR1 KGHSH and CDR2 LQKENI. This CDR3 is built from 14 residues. The CDR3 DNA sequence: TGTGCCAGCTCAGCAACAGGGAGCTCCTACGAGCAGTACTTC. Protein sequence: CASSATGSSYEQYF.

The chain is built from TRBV2 and TRBJ1-2; no reliable D call. The CDR3 loop spans 14 amino acids. The V end was cut by 7 bases, the J end by 1 base, with 13 bases between. Germline V gives CDR1 SNHLY, CDR2 FYNNEI. CDR3 sequence (DNA): TGTGCCAGCAAAATCTTCCAGAATAACTATGGCTACACCTTC. It specifies CASKIFQNNYGYTF.

The chain is built from TRBV19 and TRBJ2-7, with D unresolved. The CDR3 extends over 14 amino acids. V was shortened by 3 bases and J by 2 bases, with 11 bases between the two germline ends. CDR1 is LNHDA, CDR2 SQIVND, per germline (reference sequence). CDR3 sequence: CASSMVTQTYEQYF. The CDR3 DNA reads TGTGCCAGTAGTATGGTCACGCAGACCTACGAGCAGTACTTC.

J is TRBJ2-7 and V is TRBV2; 12 positions match TRBD1. The CDR3 is made up of 15 amino acids. V gave up 7 bases and J gave up 4 bases; unmatched junction bases: 8. CDR1 and CDR2 from the germline V gene are SNHLY and FYNNEI. CDR3 nucleotide sequence: TGTGCCAGCAAAGAGGGACAGGGGGCTAGATACGAGCAGTACTTC. This translates into CASKEGQGARYEQYF.

This chain uses TRBV29-1 with TRBJ2-2; TRBD1 matches 7 bases. The CDR3 covers 16 residues. J gave up 6 bases and V 0 bases, and 10 bases lay outside the gene matches. Germline V gene lookup returns CDR1 SQVTM and CDR2 ANQGSEA. CDR3 sequence: CSVEDRARGKAGELFF. As DNA, the CDR3 is TGCAGCGTTGAAGATAGGGCCAGGGGGAAAGCCGGGGAGCTGTTTTTT.

This clone was seen only a few times. CDR3 sequence (DNA): TGTGCCAGCAGTTTCAGGGGAGAGAGCAATCAGCCCCAGCATTTT. It yields the protein CASSFRGESNQPQHF. The rearrangement links TRBV6-5 to TRBJ1-5, with D maybe TRBD1 (6 bases). Trimming cost V 4 bases and J 1 base, with 11 bases left between them. The CDR3 has 15 residues. CDR1 is MNHEY, CDR2 SVGAGI, per germline.

A single count supports this clone. The chain couples TRBV28 to TRBJ1-2; maybe TRBD1 (6 bases). The CDR3 runs 13 residues. Trimming took 4 bases from V and 6 from J, leaving 12 bases between them. CDR1 is MDHEN and CDR2 is SYDVKM in the germline V gene. CDR3 sequence (DNA): TGTGCCAGCAGTTCCGGGACAAACCATGGCTACACCTTC. Amino acid sequence: CASSSGTNHGYTF.

CDR3 loop: CASRETGGPWDEQFF. The CDR3 nucleotides are TGCGCCAGCAGGGAAACGGGGGGGCCTTGGGATGAGCAGTTCTTC. The chain joins TRBV5-1 to TRBJ2-1; 8 positions agree with TRBD2. There are 15 residues in the CDR3. CDR1 and CDR2 from the germline V gene are SGHRS and YFSETQ. V dropped 5 bases and J dropped 8; count of bases not matched to a gene: 12.

DNA for the CDR3: TGTGCCAGCAGTTTATTAGCAGATACGCAGTATTTT. It yields the protein CASSLLADTQYF. The chain has TRBV12-3 or TRBV12-4 and TRBJ2-3; no clear D. V gave up 2 bases and J gave up 4 bases, with 4 bases separating them. The CDR3 totals 12 residues.

The chain links TRBV18 to TRBJ1-2; 11 bases match TRBD1. CDR1 and CDR2 (germline): KGHSH, LQKENI. The CDR3 has 16 residues. After removal of 5 bases from V and 7 bases from J, the junction contained 12 bases not matched to a gene. The CDR3 sequence is CASSSRTGGNEGGYTF. Written as DNA, the CDR3 is TGTGCCAGCTCATCCCGGACAGGGGGCAATGAGGGTGGCTACACCTTC.

This clone was observed once. The CDR3 nucleotides read TGTGCCACCGCGACTAGCGGCTACGAGCAGTACTTC. Protein product: CATATSGYEQYF. The chain has TRBV7-9 and TRBJ2-7, with 9 nucleotides matching TRBD2. The J segment lost 3 bases and the V segment lost 10 bases, leaving 4 bases of the junction unmatched. In germline, CDR1 is SEHNR, CDR2 FQNEAQ (reference sequence). The CDR3 contains 12 residues.

CDR3 nucleotides: TGTGCCAGCCTGGGTAGCGGGGGGGCCAACCATGAGCAGTTCTTC. Amino acid sequence: CASLGSGGANHEQFF. The chain is built from TRBV7-9 and TRBJ2-1; 11 bases fit TRBD2. This CDR3 is built from 15 residues. From germline, CDR1 is SEHNR and CDR2 FQNEAQ (reference sequence). V lost 8 bases and J lost 8; bases outside the gene matches: 11.

Comments on this clone: This sample includes further DNA sequences coding for the same CDR3. This sequence joins TRBV9 and TRBJ2-2; D ambiguous. The V and J ends lost 0 bases and 4 bases respectively, with 4 bases between them. Germline lookup yields CDR1 SGDLS and CDR2 YYNGEE. The CDR3 contains 13 residues. The CDR3 sequence is CASSVGGTGELFF. Here the CDR3 DNA reads TGTGCCAGCAGCGTAGGCGGCACCGGGGAGCTGTTTTTT.

This chain links TRBV4-1 with TRBJ2-3, with 8 bases fitting TRBD2. The CDR3 loop spans 16 amino acids. CDR1 is MGHRA and CDR2 is YSYEKL in the germline V gene. Trimming took 0 bases from V and 2 from J; bases not matched to a gene: 4. This CDR3 is CASSQDGRGATDTQYF. Written as DNA, the CDR3 is TGCGCCAGCAGCCAAGACGGGCGGGGGGCCACAGATACGCAGTATTTT.

The rearrangement uses TRBV18 and TRBJ1-5; the match to TRBD1 covers 9 bases. The length of the CDR3 is 15 residues. CDR1 is KGHSH and CDR2 is LQKENI in the germline V gene. V dropped 4 bases and J dropped 7; count of bases not matched to a gene: 8. The DNA for the CDR3 is TGTGCCAGCTCACAGGACAGGGGTTTGAACCAGCCCCAGCATTTT. Its translation is CASSQDRGLNQPQHF.

This rearrangement joins TRBV7-2 to TRBJ1-4; weak D call: TRBD1 (5 bases). Germline-derived CDR1 and CDR2 are SGHTA and FQGNSA. The CDR3 contains 16 residues. Trimming shortened V by 2 bases and J by 1 base, and 11 bases separated the two germline ends. The CDR3 DNA reads TGTGCCAGCAGCTTATTGGGGGGAAGAACTAATGAAAAACTGTTTTTT. Protein: CASSLLGGRTNEKLFF.

The chain has TRBV7-2 and TRBJ2-1; 12 bases are shared with TRBD2. The CDR3 consists of 14 residues. Germline V gives CDR1 SGHTA, CDR2 FQGNSA. With 6 bases clipped from V and 8 bases from J, the junction kept 5 bases outside the gene matches. The CDR3 loop is CASSLAGGIDEQFF. The CDR3, as DNA: TGTGCCAGCAGTCTAGCGGGAGGGATTGATGAGCAGTTCTTC.

The chain couples TRBV18 to TRBJ2-7, with 8 positions matching TRBD1. This CDR3 region has 14 residues. Unmatched junction bases numbered 5, after V lost 3 bases and J lost 4 bases. The germline V gene has CDR1 KGHSH and CDR2 LQKENI. The CDR3: CASSPRTGFYEQYF. Here the CDR3 DNA reads TGTGCCAGCTCACCCAGGACAGGGTTTTACGAGCAGTACTTC.

The V gene is TRBV7-2, the J gene TRBJ1-2; D possibly corresponds to TRBD1 (5 bases). Germline V lookup: CDR1 SGHTA, CDR2 FQGNSA. The CDR3 loop spans 15 amino acids. The ends were cut back, 2 bases at V and 2 bases at J, with 12 bases in the middle. The CDR3 reads CASSLPADNNYGYTF. CDR3 DNA: TGTGCCAGCAGCTTACCCGCGGACAACAACTATGGCTACACCTTC.

A single count supports this clone. The gene calls are TRBV24-1 and TRBJ2-1; 12 bases fit TRBD2. The ends lost 3 bases at V and 0 bases at J; junction bases unmatched: 2. The CDR3 contains 17 residues. Germline V lookup: CDR1 KGHDR, CDR2 SFDVKD. The CDR3 DNA is TGTGCCACCAGTGATGCTAGCGGGGGGGGCTCCTACAATGAGCAGTTCTTC. It encodes CATSDASGGGSYNEQFF.

This chain uses TRBV18 with TRBJ2-2; the match to TRBD1 covers 8 bases. Germline CDR1 KGHSH, CDR2 LQKENI. The CDR3 extends over 20 amino acids. V gave up 4 bases and J gave up 0 bases; unmatched junction bases: 16. The CDR3 DNA sequence: TGTGCCAGCTCACGGACGGTTCTCGACAGGGGACAGCCGAACACCGGGGAGCTGTTTTTT. Amino acid sequence: CASSRTVLDRGQPNTGELFF.

The chain joins TRBV6-5 to TRBJ1-5; 7 nucleotides line up with TRBD1. The germline CDR1 and CDR2 sequences are MNHEY and SVGAGI. Trimming at V came to 5 bases and at J to 6 bases, leaving 7 bases not matched to a gene. The length of the CDR3 is 14 residues. The CDR3 DNA reads TGTGCCAGCAGTCCTCGACAGGGAAGTCAGCCCCAGCATTTT. It encodes CASSPRQGSQPQHF.

V is TRBV12-3 or TRBV12-4 and J is TRBJ2-7; D may be TRBD2 (5 bases). Trimming took off 8 bases at V and 0 bases at J, with 11 bases between the two ends. The CDR3 extends over 13 amino acids. CDR3 in DNA: TGTGCCAGCTCACGGGGTAGCTCCTACGAGCAGTACTTC. Residues: CASSRGSSYEQYF.

The chain joins TRBV6-5 to TRBJ1-5, with D hard to call. The CDR3 length is 12 residues. V lost 6 bases and J lost 5, with 8 bases in between. The germline gives CDR1 MNHEY, CDR2 SVGAGI. In DNA form, the CDR3 reads TGTGCCAGCAGGACCGGGGATCAGCCCCAGCATTTT. Encoded protein: CASRTGDQPQHF.

The V gene is TRBV6-1, the J gene TRBJ1-1; no reliable D call. CDR3 length: 13 residues. CDR1 and CDR2 from the germline V gene are MNHNS and SASEGT. The germline V and J ends were trimmed by 2 bases and 1 base, with 5 bases remaining between them. CDR3 in amino acids: CASSEIQNTEAFF. The CDR3 DNA is TGTGCCAGCAGTGAAATACAGAACACTGAAGCTTTCTTT.

The rearrangement joins TRBV15 to TRBJ1-5; D gene unclear. The ends were cut back, 8 bases at V and 7 bases at J, with 15 bases in the middle. The CDR3 covers 13 residues. Germline loops: CDR1 LNHNV, CDR2 YYDKDF (reference sequence). The CDR3 sequence is CATGWPGYQPQHF. CDR3 coding DNA: TGTGCCACCGGGTGGCCGGGTTACCAGCCCCAGCATTTT.

The rearrangement links TRBV30 to TRBJ1-6; 8 positions agree with TRBD1. The V gene end was trimmed by 2 bases and the J gene end by 11 bases; junction bases not matched to a gene: 5. The CDR3 contains 13 residues. The germline V gene encodes CDR1 GTSNPN and CDR2 SVGIG (reference sequence). The CDR3 protein is CAWSPQGETPLHF. The CDR3 bases are TGTGCCTGGAGTCCACAGGGGGAAACACCCCTCCACTTT.

As to this clone: Germline is not matched at one junction end, which may reflect a read error. The V call is TRBV7-7, the J call TRBJ2-1; TRBD2 agrees at 15 bases. Germline V gene data show CDR1 as SSHAT and CDR2 as FNYEAQ (reference sequence). This CDR3 has 16 residues. The CDR3 DNA reads as TGTGCTAGCAGCCCAGGACTAGCGGGAGGGGGAAATGAGCAGTTCTTC. Amino acids: CASSPGLAGGGNEQFF.

This clone was seen once. This chain connects TRBV15 to TRBJ2-7, with 7 bases aligning to TRBD1. The CDR3 covers 14 residues. The germline gives CDR1 LNHNV, CDR2 YYDKDF (reference sequence). V lost 3 bases and J lost 2; bases outside the gene matches: 4. The CDR3 nucleotides read TGTGCCACCAGCAGCTACAGGGGACCCTACGAGCAGTACTTC. Its protein is CATSSYRGPYEQYF. The variable domain in full, completed from reference TRBV15 and TRBJ2-7, reads DAMVIQNPRYQVTQFGKPVTLSCSQTLNHNVMYWYQQKSSQAPKLLFHYYDKDFNNEADTPDNFQSRRPNTSFCFLDIRSPGLGDTAMYLCATSSYRGPYEQYFGPGTRLTVT.

This chain links TRBV6-2 or TRBV6-3 with TRBJ1-2; the D gene is possibly TRBD1 (5 bases). The germline V gene has CDR1 MNHEY and CDR2 SVGEGT. The CDR3 extends over 14 amino acids. Trimming removed 6 bases at V and 5 bases at J, with 16 bases between. The CDR3 nucleotides are TGTGCCAGCAGCCCAGGCAGGGCGAAATATGGCTACACCTTC. This sequence encodes CASSPGRAKYGYTF.

This chain links TRBV30 with TRBJ1-4; D is ambiguous. The CDR3 extends over 13 amino acids. Trimming cost V 2 bases and J 4 bases, with 8 bases left between them. CDR1 is GTSNPN, CDR2 SVGIG, per germline (reference sequence). CDR3 protein: CAWSQVLNEKLFF. DNA for the CDR3: TGTGCCTGGAGTCAGGTCCTTAATGAAAAACTGTTTTTT.